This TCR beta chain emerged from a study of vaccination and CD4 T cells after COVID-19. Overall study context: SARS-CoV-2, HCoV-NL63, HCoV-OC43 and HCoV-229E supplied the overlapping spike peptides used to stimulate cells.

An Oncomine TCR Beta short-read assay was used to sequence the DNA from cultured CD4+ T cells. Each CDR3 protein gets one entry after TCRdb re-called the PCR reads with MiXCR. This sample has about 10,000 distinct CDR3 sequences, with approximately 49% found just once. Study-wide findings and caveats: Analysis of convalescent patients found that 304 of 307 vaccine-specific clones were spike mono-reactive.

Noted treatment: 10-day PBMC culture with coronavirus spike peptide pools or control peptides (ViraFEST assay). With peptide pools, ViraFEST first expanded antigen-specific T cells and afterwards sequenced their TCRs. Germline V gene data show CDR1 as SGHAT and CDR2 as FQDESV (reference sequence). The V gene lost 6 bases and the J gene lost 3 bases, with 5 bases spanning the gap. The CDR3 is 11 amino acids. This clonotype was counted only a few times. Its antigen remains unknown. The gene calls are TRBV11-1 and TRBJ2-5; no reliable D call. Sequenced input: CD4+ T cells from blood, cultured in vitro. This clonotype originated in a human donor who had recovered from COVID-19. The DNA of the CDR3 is TGTGCCAGCAGTTTAAAAGAGACCCAGTACTTC. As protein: CASSLKETQYF.